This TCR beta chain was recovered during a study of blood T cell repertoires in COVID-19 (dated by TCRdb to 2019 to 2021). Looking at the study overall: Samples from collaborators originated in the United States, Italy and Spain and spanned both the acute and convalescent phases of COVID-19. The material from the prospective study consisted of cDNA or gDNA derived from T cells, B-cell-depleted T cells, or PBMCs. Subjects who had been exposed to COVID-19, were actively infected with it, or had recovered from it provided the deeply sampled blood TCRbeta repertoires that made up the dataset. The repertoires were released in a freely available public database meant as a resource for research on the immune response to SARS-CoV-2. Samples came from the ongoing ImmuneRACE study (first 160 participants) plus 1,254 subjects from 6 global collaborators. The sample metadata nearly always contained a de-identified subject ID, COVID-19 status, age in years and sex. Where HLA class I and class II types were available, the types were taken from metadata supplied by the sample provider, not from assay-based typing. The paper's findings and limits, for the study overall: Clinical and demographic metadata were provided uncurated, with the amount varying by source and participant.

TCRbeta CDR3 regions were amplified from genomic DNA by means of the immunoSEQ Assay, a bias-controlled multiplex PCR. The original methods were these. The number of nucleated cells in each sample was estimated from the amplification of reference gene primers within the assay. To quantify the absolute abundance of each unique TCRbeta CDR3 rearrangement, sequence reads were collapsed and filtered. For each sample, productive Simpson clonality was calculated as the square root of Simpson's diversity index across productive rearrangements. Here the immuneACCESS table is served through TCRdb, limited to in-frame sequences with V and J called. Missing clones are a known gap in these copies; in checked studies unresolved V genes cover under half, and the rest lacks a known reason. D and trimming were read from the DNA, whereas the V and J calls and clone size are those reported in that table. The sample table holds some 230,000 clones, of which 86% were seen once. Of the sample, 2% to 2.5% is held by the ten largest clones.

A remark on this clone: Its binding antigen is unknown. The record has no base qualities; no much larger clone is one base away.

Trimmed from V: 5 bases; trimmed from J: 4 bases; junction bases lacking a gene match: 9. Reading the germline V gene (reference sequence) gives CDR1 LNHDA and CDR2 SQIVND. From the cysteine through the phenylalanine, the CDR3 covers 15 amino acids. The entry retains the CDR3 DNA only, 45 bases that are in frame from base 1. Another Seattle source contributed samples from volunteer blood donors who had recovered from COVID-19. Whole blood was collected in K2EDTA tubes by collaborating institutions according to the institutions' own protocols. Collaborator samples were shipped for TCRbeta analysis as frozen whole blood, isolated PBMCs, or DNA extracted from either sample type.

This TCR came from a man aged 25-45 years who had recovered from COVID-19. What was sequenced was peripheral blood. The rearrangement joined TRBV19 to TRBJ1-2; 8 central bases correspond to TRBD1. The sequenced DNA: TGTGCCAGTAGTTTCGGACAGGGCCCCTCCTATGGCTACACCTTC. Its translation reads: CASSFGQGPSYGYTF.